This T cell receptor beta chain was captured in a study of T cells in Graves' hyperthyroidism and ophthalmopathy. V was trimmed by 7 bases and J by 9 bases, leaving 16 bases between them. Germline V lookup: CDR1 SGHVS, CDR2 FQNEAQ. The CDR3 totals 14 residues. TCR beta CDR3 regions were amplified from RNA transcripts. A first-round RT-PCR of the TCR CDR3 used the HTBI primer set. TCRdb ran MiXCR on the multiplex PCR reads and lists one entry per CDR3 protein. The sample lists roughly 500,000 distinct CDR3 sequences; 35% to 50% were seen once. The origin of this receptor is an adult woman with Graves' disease, either hyperthyroidism or ophthalmopathy (not recorded which). V is TRBV7-8 and J is TRBJ1-6; D gene ambiguous. Sequencing was performed on peripheral blood or thyroid tissue (not recorded which). The CDR3 sequence: CASNSGRMGSPLHF. As DNA, the CDR3 is TGTGCCAGCAACTCCGGACGAATGGGTTCACCCCTCCACTTT.